These T cell receptor beta chains were read from a single sample in a study of quantifying T cell responses using KT2 cells. MiXCR, run by TCRdb on the UMI-ligation and nested PCR reads, gives a single entry per CDR3 protein. Of some 48,000 distinct CDR3 sequences listed, approximately 10% are singletons. The sample taken for sequencing was PBMCs spiked with cells of the T cell clone KT2. Receptors were obtained from a human donor. CDR3s include the opening cysteine and the closing phenylalanine or tryptophan. Each record gives: J gene, V gene, D gene, CDR3 protein. A D gene is named only where the DNA matches it firmly.

>TRBJ1-1|TRBV4-1|NA
CASSQGGRSNTEAFF
>TRBJ2-3|TRBV14|NA
CASSQALRGDTQYF
>TRBJ1-2|TRBV29-1|NA
CSVGGILYGYTF
>TRBJ2-3|TRBV15|NA
CATSKNREGTDTQYF
>TRBJ1-2|TRBV4-2|TRBD1
CASSQFFGQGGHYGYTF
>TRBJ2-2|TRBV20-1|NA
CSARDQSVSSNTGELFF
>TRBJ1-2|TRBV6-5|NA
CASTSVGIRQGDNYGYTF
>TRBJ2-5|TRBV7-8|NA
CASSLGGGEKTQYF
>TRBJ2-7|TRBV6-5|NA
CASSKNRVAGYEQYF
>TRBJ1-1|TRBV4-1|NA
CASSQDREWMAFF
>TRBJ1-1|TRBV5-4|TRBD1
CASSADLGGQGTEAFF
>TRBJ1-2|TRBV4-2|NA
CASSQPLAGARDGYTF
>TRBJ2-5|TRBV29-1|TRBD2
CSVRGGLAGVGETQYF
>TRBJ2-3|TRBV12-3/TRBV12-4|NA
CASSPLGVTQYF
>TRBJ1-2|TRBV4-1|NA
CASSQEGLTNYGYTF
>TRBJ2-3|TRBV7-9|NA
CASSWGLLPSTDTQYF
>TRBJ1-2|TRBV20-1|TRBD1
CSARIRDRDYGYTF
>TRBJ1-2|TRBV19|NA
CAGTDDYGYTF
>TRBJ2-1|TRBV12-3/TRBV12-4|NA
CASSLQGGRNEQFF
>TRBJ2-5|TRBV6-5|TRBD1
CASSYGRDRAAETQYF
>TRBJ2-3|TRBV6-5|TRBD2
CASSYAGGSTDTQYF
>TRBJ2-6|TRBV6-4|NA
CASSDSSGSGANVLTF
>TRBJ2-1|TRBV3-1|TRBD2
CASSRLGHAGGPLNEQFF
>TRBJ2-5|TRBV29-1|NA
CSVKGPSQETQYF
>TRBJ1-1|TRBV2|NA
CASSDRIPGRNSRNTEAFF
>TRBJ1-2|TRBV20-1|NA
CSAGSRTGGYTF
>TRBJ2-1|TRBV3-1|TRBD2
CASSQAAREGVNEQFF
>TRBJ1-1|TRBV27|NA
CASSAASDGSNTEAFF
>TRBJ2-6|TRBV27|TRBD2
CASKTGGEGANVLTF
>TRBJ2-3|TRBV5-1|NA
CASSYPDTDTQYF
>TRBJ2-3|TRBV7-9|TRBD2
CASSLSTGTSGSSSTDTQYF
>TRBJ2-7|TRBV6-5|TRBD2
CASSSDRREGNEQYF
>TRBJ1-1|TRBV6-5|NA
CASSNLVNTEAFF
>TRBJ2-7|TRBV20-1|TRBD2
CSARRGTSMGEQYF
>TRBJ2-6|TRBV6-5|NA
CASPVERRSGANALTF
>TRBJ2-7|TRBV23-1|TRBD1
CASSLRGPAFYEQYF
>TRBJ2-3|TRBV21-1|NA
CASSADRGTQYF
>TRBJ2-1|TRBV7-3|TRBD2
CASSIAGGPSYNEQFF
>TRBJ2-5|TRBV11-3|NA
CASSKGSGETQYF
>TRBJ2-3|TRBV29-1|TRBD2
CSAWGGAGATDTQYF
>TRBJ2-5|TRBV21-1|NA
CASSNGPGENGTQYF
>TRBJ1-4|TRBV3-1|NA
CASSQDLATNEKLFF
>TRBJ1-2|TRBV7-2|TRBD1
CASSQGQGAITYGYTF
>TRBJ2-7|TRBV7-3|NA
CASSLRGGRGYEQYF
>TRBJ2-2|TRBV5-1|TRBD1
CASSFWTGSAGELFF
>TRBJ1-1|TRBV5-1|TRBD1
CASSLEGSRQGSLEAFF
>TRBJ2-5|TRBV10-3|NA
CAIMGKMQETQYF
>TRBJ2-5|TRBV2|NA
CASSVGRVRETQYF
>TRBJ1-6|TRBV6-2/TRBV6-3|NA
CASSYSGGGSPLHF
>TRBJ2-5|TRBV18|NA
CASSPQGRETQYF
>TRBJ2-5|TRBV4-1|TRBD2
CASSLESGRPRETQYF
>TRBJ2-1|TRBV5-1|NA
CASSFGTSYNEQFF